The 15 T cell receptor beta chains below all came from one sample that was sequenced in a study of T-cell reconstitution after alpha-beta-depleted transplantation in children. As it was prepared, the TCRbeta library received unique molecular identifiers. Using its own MiXCR run on the PCR reads, TCRdb lists one record per CDR3 protein. The table records approximately 520,000 distinct CDR3 sequences, about 30% of them present only once. Sample: PBMCs from the stem cell graft donor, taken from the stem cell graft. Receptors originate from a human donor who donated a stem cell graft to a child with aplastic anemia.

Written as DNA, the CDR3 is TGTGCCAGCAGCCTTCAGGGGACAGGGAGGATCCCAGATACGCAGTATTTT. Translation gives CASSLQGTGRIPDTQYF. The V call is TRBV11-3, the J call TRBJ2-3, with TRBD1 identical over 9 bases. The ends lost 5 bases at V and 4 bases at J; junction bases unmatched: 13. CDR1 SGHNT and CDR2 YENEEA come from the germline V gene. The CDR3 is 17 amino acids.

This clonotype was counted a few times. The rearrangement joins TRBV4-2 to TRBJ1-1; TRBD1 aligns across 9 bases. V shed 0 bases, J shed 3 bases, and the junction held 5 bases outside the gene matches. The CDR3 consists of 16 residues. CDR1 is LGHNA, CDR2 YNFKEQ, per germline. This CDR3 is CASSQETGTGHTEAFF. The CDR3 nucleotides are TGTGCCAGCAGCCAAGAGACCGGGACAGGGCACACTGAAGCTTTCTTT.

V is TRBV3-1 and J is TRBJ2-7; the D gene is possibly TRBD2 (5 bases). This CDR3 has 14 amino acids. Germline V lookup: CDR1 LGHDT, CDR2 YNNKEL (reference sequence). The ends were cut back, 7 bases at V and 0 bases at J, with 13 bases in the middle. The chain's CDR3 is CASNRNGNSYEQYF. CDR3 in DNA: TGTGCCAGCAACCGAAACGGGAACTCCTACGAGCAGTACTTC.

This CDR3 is CASSEYGRTGDYGYTF. The CDR3 DNA sequence: TGTGCCAGCAGTGAATATGGGAGGACAGGGGACTATGGCTACACCTTC. V usage is TRBV25-1 and J usage is TRBJ1-2; 9 nucleotides line up with TRBD1. Per the germline V gene, CDR1 is MGHDK and CDR2 is SYGVNS. The CDR3 totals 16 residues. The V segment lost 0 bases and the J segment 3 bases; nucleotides outside the gene matches: 5.

The table lists this clonotype with a few counts. V is TRBV6-1 and J is TRBJ1-1; TRBD1 might be the D (5 bases). CDR3 length: 16 residues. V shed 2 bases and J shed 2 bases, with 15 bases lying between them. Germline-derived CDR1 and CDR2 are MNHNS and SASEGT. The CDR3 bases are TGTGCCAGCAGTGAAAGTTTTGCGAGGGGCAACACTGAAGCTTTCTTT. Protein product: CASSESFARGNTEAFF.

This clonotype has just a few counts. The rearrangement joins TRBV18 to TRBJ1-2, with D perhaps matching TRBD1 (6 bases). CDR1 KGHSH and CDR2 LQKENI come from the germline V gene. Trimming pared 2 bases from V and 4 bases from J, leaving 11 bases between. The CDR3 covers 14 residues. The CDR3 DNA is TGTGCCAGCTCACCAGTCAGGGGAACCTATGGCTACACCTTC. It specifies CASSPVRGTYGYTF.

The rearrangement joins TRBV19 to TRBJ2-3; 8 nucleotides align to TRBD2. The CDR3 spans 16 residues. CDR1 and CDR2 from the germline V gene are LNHDA and SQIVND (reference sequence). J lost 13 bases, V lost 4 bases, and 19 bases had no gene match. The CDR3 is CASSRTPGLGPGDEYF. CDR3 nucleotides: TGTGCCAGTAGTAGAACTCCGGGACTAGGCCCCGGTGACGAGTATTTT.

V and J are TRBV7-8 and TRBJ2-7, with D maybe TRBD2 (5 bases). Germline V gene sequence: CDR1 SGHVS, CDR2 FQNEAQ. V shed 1 base and J shed 4 bases, with 17 bases lying between them. The CDR3 is 16 amino acids. The CDR3 here is CASSLGAAGRRYEQYF. DNA of the CDR3: TGTGCCAGCAGCTTAGGAGCGGCGGGCCGTAGATACGAGCAGTACTTC.

J is TRBJ2-3 and V is TRBV7-2; 10 positions match TRBD2. V lost 1 base to trimming and J lost 5 bases; unmatched junction nucleotides: 9. The CDR3 length is 17 residues. Per the germline V gene, CDR1 is SGHTA and CDR2 is FQGNSA. The CDR3 sequence is CASSLGKAGGPQDTQYF. CDR3 in DNA: TGTGCCAGCAGCTTAGGGAAAGCGGGAGGGCCCCAAGATACGCAGTATTTT.

The chain joins TRBV7-2 to TRBJ1-4; perhaps TRBD1 as D (6 bases). The V end was cut by 5 bases, the J end by 7 bases, with 17 bases between. Germline V lookup: CDR1 SGHTA, CDR2 FQGNSA. There are 15 residues in the CDR3. DNA for the CDR3: TGTGCCAGCAGCCGGCAGACAGGAGGAGGTGAAAAACTGTTTTTT. Amino acid sequence: CASSRQTGGGEKLFF.

The chain recombines TRBV7-2 with TRBJ2-1, with D tentatively TRBD2 (6 bases). Germline V gene lookup returns CDR1 SGHTA and CDR2 FQGNSA. The CDR3 is 15 amino acids. The V gene lost 0 bases and the J gene lost 2 bases, with 8 bases spanning the gap. The CDR3, as DNA: TGTGCCAGCAGCTTAGCGGAGCGGGCCTACAATGAGCAGTTCTTC. It translates to CASSLAERAYNEQFF.

The CDR3 here is CASRYQDTIYF. The CDR3 bases are TGTGCCAGCAGATACCAGGACACCATATATTTT. The chain combines TRBV12-3 or TRBV12-4 with TRBJ1-3; unclear D gene. The V end was cut by 6 bases, the J end by 8 bases, with 8 bases between. The CDR3 runs 11 residues.

The chain is built from TRBV24-1 and TRBJ2-1; 9 positions match TRBD2. Germline CDR1 KGHDR, CDR2 SFDVKD. With 3 bases clipped from V and 12 bases from J, the junction kept 5 bases outside the gene matches. This CDR3 comprises 13 residues. DNA of the CDR3: TGTGCCACCAGTGATCTGGAAGCGGGAGGGCAGTTCTTC. This translates into CATSDLEAGGQFF.

The chain carries TRBV30 and TRBJ2-1; D might be TRBD2 (7 bases). The CDR3 runs to 18 residues. Germline V lookup: CDR1 GTSNPN, CDR2 SVGIG (reference sequence). Trimming left V 1 base short and J 9 bases short, with 28 bases between. The CDR3 DNA reads TGTGCCTGGAGTGCTTATCAGGGGTCCGGGCGGGGAGGGGGTGAGCAGTTCTTC. The encoded protein is CAWSAYQGSGRGGGEQFF.

At least ten counts were recorded for this clonotype. The V call is TRBV12-3 or TRBV12-4, the J call TRBJ2-5, with D perhaps TRBD1 (6 bases). CDR3 size: 15 residues. V was trimmed by 3 bases and J by 4 bases, leaving 15 bases between them. CDR3 sequence: CASSFSRGIGETQYF. CDR3 sequence (DNA): TGTGCCAGCAGTTTCAGCAGGGGAATCGGAGAGACCCAGTACTTC.